This entry lists 30 T cell receptor beta chains sequenced from one sample in a study of PD-1 blockade in classical Hodgkin lymphoma. Each of the patients experienced relapse following autologous stem cell transplantation, and their brentuximab vedotin exposure differed. Using immunoSEQ multiplex PCR, the repertoire was profiled, and TCRdb retains in-frame clones only, with some absent. The data hold roughly 92,000 clones, with roughly 90% observed a single time. Sequencing was performed on peripheral blood mononuclear cells (PBMCs), taken at baseline. The receptors shown here come from a human donor with classical Hodgkin lymphoma.

The chain joins TRBV28 to TRBJ1-5, with D maybe TRBD1 (5 bases). The CDR3 sequence is 13 residues long. From germline, CDR1 is MDHEN and CDR2 SYDVKM. V was trimmed by 7 bases and J by 7 bases, leaving 14 bases between them. CDR3 residues: CASTLLEGQPQHF. The CDR3 nucleotides read TGTGCCAGCACCCTTCTCGAGGGGCAGCCCCAGCATTTT.

This chain links TRBV28 with TRBJ1-2; tentative D call: TRBD1 (5 bases). The CDR3 length is 13 residues. Germline CDR1 MDHEN, CDR2 SYDVKM. V lost 2 bases, J lost 6 bases, and 10 bases lay in between. The CDR3 sequence: CASSLVQDNGYTF. CDR3 DNA: TGTGCCAGCAGTTTAGTACAGGATAATGGCTACACCTTC.

The chain has TRBV28 and TRBJ2-1, with 8 positions matching TRBD2. V lost 6 bases to trimming and J lost 8 bases; unmatched junction nucleotides: 12. CDR1 is MDHEN and CDR2 is SYDVKM in the germline V gene. The CDR3 spans 15 residues. Here the CDR3 reads CASSTQRGPEDEQFF. Here the CDR3 DNA reads TGTGCCAGCAGCACCCAGCGGGGGCCTGAGGATGAGCAGTTCTTC.

This chain uses TRBV5-1 with TRBJ1-2; tentative D call: TRBD1 (6 bases). The germline gives CDR1 SGHRS, CDR2 YFSETQ. The V and J ends lost 2 bases and 5 bases respectively, with 19 bases between them. This CDR3 contains 16 residues. Here the CDR3 reads CASSFIAPGEGYGYTF. DNA for the CDR3: TGCGCCAGCAGCTTCATTGCACCAGGGGAGGGTTATGGCTACACCTTC.

This chain links TRBV6-4 with TRBJ2-1; D possibly corresponds to TRBD1 (5 bases). CDR1 is MRHNA, CDR2 SNTAGT, per germline. This CDR3 is built from 14 residues. V was clipped by 6 bases and J by 9 bases, with 18 bases between them. For the CDR3, the DNA is TGTGCCAGCAGCCAAGAAGCGTTGGGGCGTGAGCAGTTCTTC. This codes for CASSQEALGREQFF.

The rearrangement joins TRBV7-9 to TRBJ1-5, with D perhaps matching TRBD1 (6 bases). The CDR3 has 13 amino acids. Germline-derived CDR1 and CDR2 are SEHNR and FQNEAQ (reference sequence). V gave up 5 bases and J gave up 2 bases, with 7 bases separating them. This CDR3 reads CASSRTGNQPQHF. The DNA for the CDR3 is TGTGCCAGCAGCCGGACAGGCAATCAGCCCCAGCATTTT.

This chain uses TRBV30 with TRBJ1-3, with D unclear. The CDR3 sequence is 15 residues long. CDR1 is GTSNPN, CDR2 SVGIG, per germline (reference sequence). The V end was cut by 0 bases, the J end by 0 bases, with 9 bases between. CDR3 DNA sequence: TGTGCCTGGAGTGTATACCGCACCTCTGGAAACACCATATATTTT. This codes for CAWSVYRTSGNTIYF.

This chain connects TRBV7-9 to TRBJ1-5; a weak D match, TRBD1 (5 bases). Germline-derived CDR1 and CDR2 are SEHNR and FQNEAQ (reference sequence). V was cut by 5 bases and J by 5 bases, with 16 bases left in between. The CDR3 extends over 15 amino acids. Written as DNA, the CDR3 is TGTGCCAGCAGCCTGGGGCAGGGAGGGGATCAGCCCCAGCATTTT. Encoded protein: CASSLGQGGDQPQHF.

This clone was counted a single time. The rearrangement links TRBV14 to TRBJ2-5; 9 bases line up with TRBD2. The CDR3 has 14 residues. Germline lookup yields CDR1 SGHDN and CDR2 FVKESK. Losses at the gene ends were 4 bases for V and 2 bases for J; bases not matched to a gene: 2. CDR3 in amino acids: CASSLAGAQETQYF. CDR3 coding DNA: TGTGCCAGCAGCCTAGCGGGAGCACAAGAGACCCAGTACTTC.

The CDR3 bases are TGTGCCAGCAGCTCCCTTTCAGATACGCAGTATTTT. Its protein is CASSSLSDTQYF. This rearrangement joins TRBV5-4 to TRBJ2-3, with D hard to call. V lost 3 bases, J lost 4 bases, and 6 bases lay in between. Germline-derived CDR1 and CDR2 are SGHNT and YYREEE (reference sequence). The CDR3 is 12 amino acids. The full variable domain, in which reference TRBV5-4 and TRBJ2-3 provide the parts outside the CDR3, is ETGVTQSPTHLIKTRGQQVTLRCSSQSGHNTVSWYQQALGQGPQFIFQYYREEENGRGNFPPRFSGLQFPNYSSELNVNALELDDSALYLCASSSLSDTQYFGPGTRLTVL.

The rearrangement links TRBV7-9 to TRBJ2-2; D call uncertain. Germline V gene data show CDR1 as SEHNR and CDR2 as FQNEAQ (reference sequence). The CDR3 runs 15 residues. Trimming stripped 3 bases from V and 4 bases from J, with 12 bases between. CDR3 in DNA: TGTGCCAGCAGCTTCAGTGAGTACAGCACCGGGGAGCTGTTTTTT. It is translated as CASSFSEYSTGELFF.

A single count supports this clone. The chain joins TRBV18 to TRBJ2-2, with D unclear. V was trimmed by 3 bases and J by 6 bases, leaving 11 bases between them. Per germline, CDR1 KGHSH and CDR2 LQKENI. The CDR3 sequence is 14 residues long. DNA for the CDR3: TGTGCCAGCTCACCTGTCGGTGAGGCCGGGGAGCTGTTTTTT. It translates to CASSPVGEAGELFF.

The rearrangement joins TRBV29-1 to TRBJ2-4, with no clear D. Germline loops: CDR1 SQVTM, CDR2 ANQGSEA. The CDR3 runs 10 residues. CDR3 sequence: CTHVGNIQYF. Written as DNA, the CDR3 is TGCACCCACGTAGGGAACATTCAGTACTTC.

The rearrangement links TRBV9 to TRBJ2-3; perhaps D is TRBD1 or TRBD2 (5 bases each). Germline V gene sequence: CDR1 SGDLS, CDR2 YYNGEE. The CDR3 extends over 14 amino acids. Trimming left V 0 bases short and J 3 bases short, with 8 bases between. CDR3 DNA: TGTGCCAGCAGCGTAGTCTGGGGGACAGATACGCAGTATTTT. Protein: CASSVVWGTDTQYF.

The rearrangement uses TRBV2 and TRBJ2-6; D is unclear. Germline CDR1 reads SNHLY; CDR2 reads FYNNEI. The CDR3 consists of 15 residues. Trimming cost V 2 bases and J 3 bases, with 8 bases left between them. The CDR3 DNA reads TGTGCCAGCAGTGAATGGTCCCATGGGGCCAACGTCCTGACTTTC. This sequence encodes CASSEWSHGANVLTF.

The chain recombines TRBV4-1 with TRBJ1-5; D is perhaps TRBD1 (5 bases). The length of the CDR3 is 14 residues. Between the trimmed V and J ends, which lost 1 base and 7 bases, there was a span of 11 bases. CDR1 is MGHRA and CDR2 is YSYEKL in the germline V gene. The CDR3 DNA reads TGCGCCAGCAGCCAAGCGGGGGGAGGACAGCCCCAGCATTTT. It specifies CASSQAGGGQPQHF.

This sequence joins TRBV7-6 and TRBJ2-1; 7 positions match TRBD1. The CDR3 extends over 15 amino acids. Germline V gene data show CDR1 as SGHVS and CDR2 as FNYEAQ. The junction had 9 bases not matched to a gene; V was cut back by 6 bases and J by 4 bases. CDR3 bases: TGTGCCAGCAGTTTTACAGGGGAGATATACAATGAGCAGTTCTTC. Translation gives CASSFTGEIYNEQFF. The variable domain in full, with the rest retrieved from reference TRBV7-6 and TRBJ2-1, is GAGVSQSPRYKVTKRGQDVALRCDPISGHVSLYWYRQALGQGPEFLTYFNYEAQQDKSGLPNDRFSAERPEGSISTLTIQRTEQRDSAMYRCASSFTGEIYNEQFFGPGTRLTVL.

In this sample, this clone turned up once. V gene TRBV5-6 combines with J gene TRBJ2-7; 8 nucleotides match TRBD1. Losses at the gene ends were 0 bases for V and 3 bases for J; bases not matched to a gene: 11. CDR1 and CDR2 (germline): SGHDT, YYEEEE. This CDR3 spans 17 amino acids. The CDR3 sequence: CASSLAPDREESYEQYF. DNA for the CDR3: TGTGCCAGCAGCTTGGCCCCGGACAGGGAGGAAAGCTACGAGCAGTACTTC.

The rearrangement joins TRBV11-3 to TRBJ2-3; maybe TRBD1 (5 bases). V lost 1 base and J lost 1, with 15 bases in between. The CDR3 contains 17 residues. CDR1 is SGHNT and CDR2 is YENEEA in the germline V gene. The CDR3 DNA follows: TGTGCCAGCAGCTTAGGAAGGGGATCGATAGGCACAGATACGCAGTATTTT. This codes for CASSLGRGSIGTDTQYF.

The chain links TRBV9 to TRBJ2-1, with a tentative D call TRBD1 (6 bases). Trimming took off 6 bases at V and 2 bases at J, with 15 bases between the two ends. The CDR3 spans 15 residues. From germline, CDR1 is SGDLS and CDR2 YYNGEE. The CDR3, as DNA: TGTGCCAGCATGCCATTTGGACAGCCCTACAATGAGCAGTTCTTC. Its translation: CASMPFGQPYNEQFF.

The CDR3 loop reads CASSSAGGPGDTQYF. Here the CDR3 DNA reads TGTGCCAGCAGCTCAGCGGGAGGGCCGGGAGATACGCAGTATTTT. The chain combines TRBV11-2 with TRBJ2-3, with 10 nucleotides matching TRBD2. Germline V gives CDR1 SGHAT, CDR2 FQNNGV. J lost 5 bases, V lost 4 bases, and 6 bases had no gene match. The CDR3 length is 15 residues. The complete variable domain, with remaining parts taken from reference TRBV11-2 and TRBJ2-3, reads EAGVAQSPRYKIIEKRQSVAFWCNPISGHATLYWYQQILGQGPKLLIQFQNNGVVDDSQLPKDRFSAERLKGVDSTLKIQPAKLEDSAVYLCASSSAGGPGDTQYFGPGTRLTVL.

V usage is TRBV5-1 and J usage is TRBJ2-1; 8 nucleotides line up with TRBD1. CDR1 is SGHRS, CDR2 YFSETQ, per germline. V shed 4 bases, J shed 1 base, and the junction held 4 bases outside the gene matches. This CDR3 is built from 15 residues. The CDR3 reads CASSTQGASYNEQFF. The CDR3 region has the DNA TGCGCCAGCAGCACCCAGGGGGCATCCTACAATGAGCAGTTCTTC.

The chain uses TRBV7-9 and TRBJ2-1; possibly TRBD2 for D (5 bases). The CDR3 consists of 11 residues. Germline V gene lookup returns CDR1 SEHNR and CDR2 FQNEAQ (reference sequence). The germline V and J ends were trimmed by 1 base and 10 bases, with 5 bases remaining between them. CDR3: CASSLGGEQFF. The DNA of the CDR3 is TGTGCCAGCAGCTTAGGAGGGGAGCAGTTCTTC.

Regarding this clone: The sample carries other DNA sequences with the same CDR3. The rearrangement links TRBV27 to TRBJ2-7, with 9 positions matching TRBD1. The CDR3 length is 13 residues. The junction had 2 bases not matched to a gene; V was cut back by 7 bases and J by 1 base. Germline V gene sequence: CDR1 MNHEY, CDR2 SMNVEV (reference sequence). The CDR3: CASKGQGSYEQYF. CDR3 coding DNA: TGTGCCAGCAAGGGACAGGGTTCCTACGAGCAGTACTTC.

V gene TRBV18 combines with J gene TRBJ1-1, with D possibly matching TRBD1 (6 bases). The CDR3 length is 16 residues. V was shortened by 2 bases and J by 0 bases, with 13 bases between the two germline ends. The germline V gene has CDR1 KGHSH and CDR2 LQKENI. CDR3 loop: CASSPSGTQMNTEAFF. CDR3 in DNA: TGTGCCAGCTCACCATCGGGGACACAGATGAACACTGAAGCTTTCTTT.

This clone was observed a single time. The genes are TRBV5-6 and TRBJ2-7, with 9 bases fitting TRBD2. There are 15 residues in the CDR3. V trimming: 4 bases; J trimming: 3 bases; junction bases outside the gene matches: 8. Germline values: CDR1 SGHDT, CDR2 YYEEEE. The CDR3 spells CASSLPGLALYEQYF. DNA for the CDR3: TGTGCCAGCAGCCTCCCGGGACTAGCCCTCTACGAGCAGTACTTC.

V and J are TRBV2 and TRBJ1-3; 7 bases fit TRBD1. Germline V gene lookup returns CDR1 SNHLY and CDR2 FYNNEI. The CDR3 consists of 15 residues. V shed 8 bases and J 0 bases; nucleotides not matched to a gene: 7. The CDR3 DNA is TGTGCCAGCCAGTCCCGGGACAGCTCTGGAAACACCATATATTTT. It translates to CASQSRDSSGNTIYF.

The chain has TRBV5-6 and TRBJ2-3; 9 bases fit TRBD1. CDR1 is SGHDT, CDR2 YYEEEE, per germline. Losses at the gene ends were 4 bases for V and 7 bases for J; bases not matched to a gene: 4. This CDR3 comprises 13 residues. CDR3 nucleotide sequence: TGTGCCAGCAGCGAGGACAGGGGACATACGCAGTATTTT. Protein product: CASSEDRGHTQYF.

The genes are TRBV7-3 and TRBJ2-7; D is ambiguous. Germline CDR1 and CDR2: SGHTA and FQGTGA. V was clipped by 11 bases and J by 7 bases, with 6 bases between them. The CDR3 extends over 8 amino acids. In nucleotides, the CDR3 is TGTGCCCGGAGAGAGCAGTACTTC. It translates to CARREQYF.

The rearrangement joins TRBV21-1 to TRBJ1-1; no check of the table's D call, TRBD1, against the DNA was made. TRBV21-1 is flagged as a pseudogene. This CDR3 region has 16 residues. DNA of the CDR3: TGTGCCAGCAGCAAAGGAGAGCAGGGGCGCGCCACTGAAGCTTTCTTT. This sequence encodes CASSKGEQGRATEAFF.